This is a list of T cell receptor beta chains from one sample in a study of neurological immune-mediated disorders. TCRdb reprocessed the 5' RACE reads via MiXCR and lists one record per CDR3 protein. The repertoire includes about 59,000 distinct CDR3 sequences, around 24% of them detected once, and about 4.5% sits in the top ten. Input material: PBMCs. The receptors originated from a man in his 60s with HTLV-1-associated myelopathy (HAM/TSP). Both conserved end residues are part of each CDR3. The D gene is left open where the match is weak. A clone size is listed for some rows: how often the clone was seen (once, few, many), or a class if it is expanded.

j_call: TRBJ2-5
d_call: TRBD1
v_call: TRBV7-9
clone_size: many
cdr3_aa: CASSQWTGNQETQYF
cdr3_nt: TGTGCCAGCAGCCAATGGACAGGGAATCAAGAGACCCAGTACTTC

j_call: TRBJ2-7
d_call: TRBD2
v_call: TRBV6-1
clone_size: many
cdr3_aa: CASSEAIAGVHEQYF
cdr3_nt: TGTGCCAGCAGTGAAGCAATAGCGGGAGTCCACGAGCAGTACTTC

j_call: TRBJ2-7
d_call: -
v_call: TRBV14
clone_size: -
cdr3_aa: CASSQAPVGKQYF
cdr3_nt: TGTGCCAGCAGCCAAGCCCCGGTGGGAAAGCAGTACTTC

j_call: TRBJ2-3
d_call: -
v_call: TRBV7-7
clone_size: medium-sized
cdr3_aa: CASSPLGPDTQYF
cdr3_nt: TGTGCTAGCAGCCCGTTGGGTCCAGATACGCAGTATTTT

j_call: TRBJ2-7
d_call: TRBD2
v_call: TRBV5-1
clone_size: many
cdr3_aa: CASSEQGPTSGRAEQYF
cdr3_nt: TGCGCCAGCAGCGAACAGGGGCCGACTAGCGGGAGGGCCGAGCAGTACTTC

j_call: TRBJ1-5
d_call: -
v_call: TRBV20-1
clone_size: many
cdr3_aa: CSAKTSNQPQHF
cdr3_nt: TGCAGTGCTAAGACTAGCAATCAGCCCCAGCATTTT

j_call: TRBJ1-1
d_call: -
v_call: TRBV5-1
clone_size: -
cdr3_aa: CASQSYMNTEAFF
cdr3_nt: TGCGCCAGCCAGAGTTACATGAACACTGAAGCTTTCTTT

j_call: TRBJ2-3
d_call: -
v_call: TRBV6-6
clone_size: many
cdr3_aa: CASSSIRARRDLVTDTQYF
cdr3_nt: TGTGCCAGCAGCTCCATCAGGGCTAGACGAGATCTCGTCACAGATACGCAGTATTTT

j_call: TRBJ2-7
d_call: TRBD2
v_call: TRBV28
clone_size: many
cdr3_aa: CASRLAGGPSGEQYF
cdr3_nt: TGTGCCAGCAGGTTAGCGGGAGGGCCCTCAGGGGAGCAGTACTTC

j_call: TRBJ2-7
d_call: -
v_call: TRBV5-1
clone_size: many
cdr3_aa: CASSLAPTVTTYEQYF
cdr3_nt: TGCGCCAGCAGCTTGGCCCCGACAGTAACTACCTACGAGCAGTACTTC

j_call: TRBJ2-3
d_call: -
v_call: TRBV29-1
clone_size: many
cdr3_aa: CSVDGSKSADTQYF
cdr3_nt: TGCAGCGTTGACGGGTCCAAGTCCGCAGATACGCAGTATTTT

j_call: TRBJ2-1
d_call: TRBD2
v_call: TRBV28
clone_size: many
cdr3_aa: CASSSSGGGYNEQFF
cdr3_nt: TGTGCCAGCAGTTCTAGCGGGGGGGGCTACAATGAGCAGTTCTTC

j_call: TRBJ2-1
d_call: TRBD2
v_call: TRBV9
clone_size: many
cdr3_aa: CASSQGGTSGIIPQFF
cdr3_nt: TGTGCCAGCAGCCAGGGTGGGACTAGCGGGATTATCCCGCAGTTCTTC

j_call: TRBJ1-2
d_call: -
v_call: TRBV29-1
clone_size: many
cdr3_aa: CSVEALPGADYGYTF
cdr3_nt: TGCAGCGTTGAAGCATTGCCAGGGGCTGACTATGGCTACACCTTC

j_call: TRBJ2-7
d_call: TRBD1
v_call: TRBV5-6
clone_size: -
cdr3_aa: CASSLPGQMNYEQYF
cdr3_nt: TGTGCCAGCAGCTTACCGGGACAGATGAACTACGAGCAGTACTTC

j_call: TRBJ1-1
d_call: -
v_call: TRBV20-1
clone_size: many
cdr3_aa: CSAQRSPQEVEAFF
cdr3_nt: TGCAGTGCTCAGCGCTCCCCTCAAGAGGTTGAAGCTTTCTTT

j_call: TRBJ2-5
d_call: -
v_call: TRBV6-6
clone_size: many
cdr3_aa: CASSGALSGQETQYF
cdr3_nt: TGTGCCAGCAGTGGGGCCCTCAGTGGGCAAGAGACCCAGTACTTC

j_call: TRBJ2-3
d_call: -
v_call: TRBV20-1
clone_size: medium-sized
cdr3_aa: CSANRPEGEGRTDTQYF
cdr3_nt: TGCAGTGCTAATCGCCCCGAGGGGGAGGGCCGCACAGATACGCAGTATTTT

j_call: TRBJ1-6
d_call: -
v_call: TRBV20-1
clone_size: many
cdr3_aa: CSARDFSASSYNSPLHF
cdr3_nt: TGCAGTGCTAGAGACTTTTCGGCGAGCTCCTATAATTCACCCCTCCACTTT

j_call: TRBJ2-1
d_call: -
v_call: TRBV4-1
clone_size: many
cdr3_aa: CASSQGSTRQRTNNEQFF
cdr3_nt: TGCGCCAGCAGCCAAGGATCGACTAGGCAAAGGACTAACAATGAGCAGTTCTTC

j_call: TRBJ2-2
d_call: -
v_call: TRBV5-5
clone_size: -
cdr3_aa: CASSLENTRELYF
cdr3_nt: TGTGCCAGCAGCTTGGAGAACACCCGGGAGCTGTATTTT

j_call: TRBJ1-6
d_call: TRBD1
v_call: TRBV12-3/TRBV12-4
clone_size: many
cdr3_aa: CASQGGNSPLHF
cdr3_nt: TGTGCCAGCCAAGGGGGCAATTCACCCCTCCACTTT

j_call: TRBJ2-1
d_call: TRBD2
v_call: TRBV29-1
clone_size: -
cdr3_aa: CSVEWLAGLHEQFF
cdr3_nt: TGCAGCGTTGAATGGCTAGCGGGACTTCATGAGCAGTTCTTC

j_call: TRBJ2-3
d_call: TRBD1
v_call: TRBV4-1
clone_size: many
cdr3_aa: CASSQWTGGTDTQYF
cdr3_nt: TGCGCCAGCAGCCAATGGACAGGGGGCACAGATACGCAGTATTTT

j_call: TRBJ2-1
d_call: -
v_call: TRBV12-3/TRBV12-4
clone_size: -
cdr3_aa: CAGGPQLDEQFF
cdr3_nt: TGTGCCGGCGGTCCCCAACTAGATGAGCAGTTCTTC

j_call: TRBJ2-5
d_call: -
v_call: TRBV11-2
clone_size: many
cdr3_aa: CASSLSDSLQYF
cdr3_nt: TGTGCCAGCAGCCTTTCGGATAGTCTGCAGTACTTC

j_call: TRBJ2-5
d_call: TRBD2
v_call: TRBV7-9
clone_size: many
cdr3_aa: CASSLGASGSRTQYF
cdr3_nt: TGTGCCAGCAGCTTAGGGGCTAGCGGTTCGCGGACCCAGTACTTC

j_call: TRBJ2-5
d_call: -
v_call: TRBV3-1
clone_size: -
cdr3_aa: CASSRSHQVEQETQYF
cdr3_nt: TGTGCCAGCAGCCGATCCCATCAGGTGGAACAAGAGACCCAGTACTTC

j_call: TRBJ2-6
d_call: -
v_call: TRBV6-5
clone_size: many
cdr3_aa: CASSHRGAGANVLTF
cdr3_nt: TGTGCCAGCAGCCACCGTGGGGCTGGGGCCAACGTCCTGACTTTC

j_call: TRBJ2-2
d_call: TRBD2
v_call: TRBV5-1
clone_size: -
cdr3_aa: CASSLAGTSGNGELFF
cdr3_nt: TGCGCCAGCAGCTTGGCTGGGACTAGCGGTAACGGGGAGCTGTTTTTT

j_call: TRBJ2-1
d_call: TRBD1
v_call: TRBV12-3/TRBV12-4
clone_size: many
cdr3_aa: CASSMTGGYGEQFF
cdr3_nt: TGTGCCAGCAGTATGACAGGGGGCTACGGTGAGCAGTTCTTC

j_call: TRBJ2-2
d_call: -
v_call: TRBV2
clone_size: -
cdr3_aa: CASSARGQATGELFF
cdr3_nt: TGTGCCAGCAGTGCTCGTGGGCAGGCCACCGGGGAGCTGTTTTTT

j_call: TRBJ2-2
d_call: TRBD2
v_call: TRBV20-1
clone_size: many
cdr3_aa: CSANRTSGRGVFVLANTGELFF
cdr3_nt: TGCAGTGCTAACCGGACTAGCGGGAGGGGTGTATTTGTTTTAGCGAACACCGGGGAGCTGTTTTTT

j_call: TRBJ2-3
d_call: TRBD2
v_call: TRBV5-1
clone_size: many
cdr3_aa: CASSFGLAASTDTQYF
cdr3_nt: TGCGCCAGCAGCTTTGGACTAGCGGCTAGCACAGATACGCAGTATTTT

j_call: TRBJ1-6
d_call: -
v_call: TRBV9
clone_size: many
cdr3_aa: CASSVGERNSPLHF
cdr3_nt: TGTGCCAGCAGCGTAGGGGAAAGAAATTCACCCCTCCACTTT

j_call: TRBJ2-3
d_call: -
v_call: TRBV9
clone_size: many
cdr3_aa: CASRAPVGIGDTQYF
cdr3_nt: TGTGCCAGCAGGGCGCCCGTGGGGATCGGAGATACGCAGTATTTT

j_call: TRBJ2-1
d_call: -
v_call: TRBV7-9
clone_size: many
cdr3_aa: CASSLVSFSYNEQFF
cdr3_nt: TGTGCCAGCAGCTTAGTCAGTTTCTCCTACAATGAGCAGTTCTTC

j_call: TRBJ2-6
d_call: TRBD1
v_call: TRBV7-6
clone_size: -
cdr3_aa: CASSSNRGSGANVLTF
cdr3_nt: TGTGCCAGCAGCTCGAACAGGGGCTCTGGGGCCAACGTCCTGACTTTC

j_call: TRBJ2-5
d_call: -
v_call: TRBV20-1
clone_size: -
cdr3_aa: CSALRTVRETQYF
cdr3_nt: TGCAGTGCTTTACGGACAGTAAGGGAGACCCAGTACTTC

j_call: TRBJ1-3
d_call: -
v_call: TRBV15
clone_size: many
cdr3_aa: CATSRDFPESSGNTIYF
cdr3_nt: TGTGCCACCAGCAGAGATTTTCCAGAATCCTCTGGAAACACCATATATTTT

j_call: TRBJ2-3
d_call: TRBD2
v_call: TRBV20-1
clone_size: many
cdr3_aa: CSATRLAGKSSTDTQYF
cdr3_nt: TGCAGTGCTACTCGACTAGCGGGAAAATCTAGCACAGATACGCAGTATTTT

j_call: TRBJ2-1
d_call: -
v_call: TRBV4-2
clone_size: many
cdr3_aa: CASSQSQSNNEQFF
cdr3_nt: TGTGCCAGCAGCCAATCTCAGTCAAACAATGAGCAGTTCTTC